The 15 T cell receptor beta chains given below trace back to one sample, sequenced in a study of blood T cell repertoires in COVID-19. Measured with immunoSEQ multiplex PCR; TCRdb has only the in-frame clones, and not every one. The repertoire holds about 160,000 clones, with approximately 91% as singletons. The sample consisted of peripheral blood. Source of these receptors: a man between 18 and 29 years old with acute or convalescent COVID-19.

V gene TRBV7-9 combines with J gene TRBJ1-1; D possibly corresponds to TRBD1 (6 bases). The germline CDR1 and CDR2 sequences are SEHNR and FQNEAQ (reference sequence). The CDR3 consists of 16 residues. Trimming cost V 2 bases and J 1 base, with 14 bases left between them. CDR3 sequence (DNA): TGTGCCAGCAGCTTACCACCAGGGGCGGCGAACACTGAAGCTTTCTTT. Translation: CASSLPPGAANTEAFF.

This clone was picked up one time. The CDR3 DNA is TGTGCAAGTCGCAAACCCCCCCGGAGACCGCAGTATTTT. Translated: CASRKPPRRPQYF. The chain combines TRBV12-2 with TRBJ2-3; the table gives TRBD2 as D, unverified against the DNA. TRBV12-2 is marked as a pseudogene. This CDR3 is 13 amino acids long.

The rearrangement uses TRBV7-9 and TRBJ1-1; no clear D gene. CDR1 is SEHNR, CDR2 FQNEAQ, per germline (reference sequence). The CDR3 extends over 13 amino acids. V lost 5 bases and J lost 5, with 12 bases in between. CDR3 sequence reads: CASSRVDGTEAFF. DNA for the CDR3: TGTGCCAGCAGCAGGGTTGACGGGACTGAAGCTTTCTTT.

The rearrangement uses TRBV10-3 and TRBJ2-2; TRBD2 matches at 12 bases. V lost 5 bases and J lost 3; bases outside the gene matches: 1. This CDR3 has 15 residues. Germline CDR1 and CDR2: ENHRY and SYGVKD. CDR3 sequence (DNA): TGTGCCATCAGTCGGACTAGCGGGGACACCGGGGAGCTGTTTTTT. Encoded protein: CAISRTSGDTGELFF.

This rearrangement joins TRBV5-1 to TRBJ2-5; D call uncertain. The V and J ends lost 0 bases and 5 bases respectively, with 17 bases between them. The CDR3 is 16 residues long. Germline V gene sequence: CDR1 SGHRS, CDR2 YFSETQ. CDR3 in DNA: TGCGCCAGCAGCTTGGGTCCTGGTAAGGTGCGGGAGACCCAGTACTTC. This gives the protein CASSLGPGKVRETQYF.

This clone was counted a few times. The rearrangement joins TRBV11-2 to TRBJ1-1; D perhaps matches TRBD1 (5 bases). V was trimmed by 2 bases and J by 0 bases, leaving 7 bases between them. The CDR3 covers 14 residues. Germline V lookup: CDR1 SGHAT, CDR2 FQNNGV. CDR3 in DNA: TGTGCCAGCAGCTTACTAGGGGTGAACACTGAAGCTTTCTTT. As protein: CASSLLGVNTEAFF.

The chain joins TRBV5-1 to TRBJ1-1; TRBD1 aligns across 7 bases. With 0 bases clipped from V and 1 base from J, the junction kept 6 bases outside the gene matches. From germline, CDR1 is SGHRS and CDR2 YFSETQ. The CDR3 is 16 amino acids. DNA for the CDR3: TGCGCCAGCAGCTTGGCTCAGGGGGGTCCGAACACTGAAGCTTTCTTT. Amino acids: CASSLAQGGPNTEAFF.

The chain couples TRBV4-1 to TRBJ1-2; D remains ambiguous. Trimming stripped 3 bases from V and 7 bases from J, with 21 bases between. The CDR3 totals 16 residues. CDR1 and CDR2 from the germline V gene are MGHRA and YSYEKL. CDR3 sequence (DNA): TGCGCCAGCAGCCAGATCCCTGCAGGATCGAGTAGTGGCTACACCTTC. It translates to CASSQIPAGSSSGYTF.

The chain joins TRBV5-1 to TRBJ1-4; 7 nucleotides line up with TRBD1. The CDR3 covers 14 residues. J lost 2 bases, V lost 4 bases, and 2 bases had no gene match. The germline CDR1 and CDR2 sequences are SGHRS and YFSETQ. CDR3 DNA: TGCGCCAGCAGCCAGGGACAGACTAATGAAAAACTGTTTTTT. It is translated as CASSQGQTNEKLFF.

J is TRBJ1-1 and V is TRBV6-5; tentative D call: TRBD1 (5 bases). The germline V gene has CDR1 MNHEY and CDR2 SVGAGI. The V end was cut by 0 bases, the J end by 5 bases, with 10 bases between. The CDR3 loop spans 14 amino acids. The CDR3 spells CASSYSMGGTEAFF. The DNA of the CDR3 is TGTGCCAGCAGTTACTCGATGGGGGGTACTGAAGCTTTCTTT.

The genes are TRBV5-1 and TRBJ1-5, with 7 bases fitting TRBD1. V shed 0 bases, J shed 7 bases, and the junction held 7 bases outside the gene matches. This CDR3 contains 15 residues. Per the germline V gene, CDR1 is SGHRS and CDR2 is YFSETQ. The CDR3 sequence: CASSLEGGLGQPQHF. In DNA form, the CDR3 reads TGCGCCAGCAGCTTGGAAGGGGGCTTAGGACAGCCCCAGCATTTT.

This sequence joins TRBV27 and TRBJ1-6, with TRBD1 matching over 7 bases. CDR1 is MNHEY, CDR2 SMNVEV, per germline (reference sequence). Trimming cost V 5 bases and J 6 bases; bases outside gene matches: 16. The CDR3 covers 18 residues. The CDR3 DNA reads as TGTGCCAGCAGTCTCTCCGATAGGGGACAGATCCGTAATTCACCCCTCCACTTT. As protein: CASSLSDRGQIRNSPLHF.

The J gene is TRBJ1-4, the V gene TRBV7-8; no firm D call. CDR1 and CDR2 from the germline V gene are SGHVS and FQNEAQ. The CDR3 covers 14 residues. V dropped 6 bases and J dropped 3 bases, with 11 bases sitting between them. The CDR3 DNA follows: TGTGCCAGCAGTTTGCTGGCGGCTAATGAAAAACTGTTTTTT. Amino acids: CASSLLAANEKLFF.

J is TRBJ1-5 and V is TRBV24-1; 7 bases fit TRBD1. The CDR3 runs to 14 residues. Losses at the gene ends were 5 bases for V and 4 bases for J; bases not matched to a gene: 4. Germline V lookup: CDR1 KGHDR, CDR2 SFDVKD. CDR3 protein: CATSVGTANQPQHF. CDR3 DNA sequence: TGTGCCACCAGTGTTGGGACAGCAAATCAGCCCCAGCATTTT.

This sequence joins TRBV5-1 and TRBJ1-1; no clear D. V lost 0 bases and J 10 bases, leaving 16 bases between the germline ends. CDR1 SGHRS and CDR2 YFSETQ come from the germline V gene. The length of the CDR3 is 14 residues. The CDR3 DNA reads as TGCGCCAGCAGCTTGGCCGTAGGAGGGCGGGGAGCTTTCTTT. This gives the protein CASSLAVGGRGAFF.